Below, 27 T cell receptor beta chains from the same sample are listed, as sequenced in a study of T cell responses to AZD1222 COVID-19 vaccine. Sequencing used immunoSEQ multiplex PCR; TCRdb keeps in-frame clones, though not all of them. The sample has around 130,000 clones, around nine tenths seen once. This specimen consisted of peripheral blood, obtained on day 0 of AZD1222 vaccination. Source of these receptors: an adult in good health.

V gene TRBV7-9 combines with J gene TRBJ1-4, with 8 bases aligning to TRBD1. The CDR3 contains 15 residues. Germline assignment: CDR1 SEHNR and CDR2 FQNEAQ (reference sequence). V lost 5 bases to trimming and J lost 7 bases; unmatched junction nucleotides: 9. In DNA, the CDR3 is TGTGCCAGCAGCAACCCTCAGGGGGCAGGTGAAAAACTGTTTTTT. It codes for CASSNPQGAGEKLFF.

The chain recombines TRBV2 with TRBJ1-3; D is possibly TRBD1 (5 bases). Germline V gene sequence: CDR1 SNHLY, CDR2 FYNNEI. The CDR3 loop spans 15 amino acids. The V gene lost 0 bases and the J gene lost 0 bases, with 6 bases spanning the gap. This CDR3 reads CASSEAGASGNTIYF. CDR3 nucleotides: TGTGCCAGCAGTGAAGCTGGGGCCTCTGGAAACACCATATATTTT.

Remarks on this clone: The sample carries other DNA sequences with the same CDR3. This chain links TRBV7-9 with TRBJ1-1; no clear D gene. CDR3 length equals 14 residues. Germline loops: CDR1 SEHNR, CDR2 FQNEAQ (reference sequence). V lost 1 base to trimming and J lost 2 bases, with 8 bases between them. The CDR3 reads CASSLEGSNTEAFF. The DNA of the CDR3 is TGTGCCAGCAGCTTAGAAGGAAGCAACACTGAAGCTTTCTTT.

The chain employs TRBV15 and TRBJ2-6, with D uncertain. The length of the CDR3 is 15 residues. Trimming pared 2 bases from V and 2 bases from J, leaving 7 bases between. Looked up from germline, CDR1 is LNHNV and CDR2 is YYDKDF (reference sequence). The CDR3: CATSRSPTGANVLTF. Written as DNA, the CDR3 is TGTGCCACCAGCAGATCCCCCACTGGGGCCAACGTCCTGACTTTC. Full variable domain (remainder filled in from reference TRBV15 and TRBJ2-6): DAMVIQNPRYQVTQFGKPVTLSCSQTLNHNVMYWYQQKSSQAPKLLFHYYDKDFNNEADTPDNFQSRRPNTSFCFLDIRSPGLGDTAMYLCATSRSPTGANVLTFGAGSRLTVL.

The V call is TRBV29-1, the J call TRBJ1-2; 11 bases line up with TRBD1. J gave up 2 bases and V 5 bases, and 1 base lay outside the gene matches. The CDR3 is 13 residues long. Germline V gene sequence: CDR1 SQVTM, CDR2 ANQGSEA. For the CDR3, the DNA is TGCAGCGTTCGGACAGGGGGCAACTATGGCTACACCTTC. Protein product: CSVRTGGNYGYTF.

The chain couples TRBV7-3 to TRBJ1-6; TRBD1 aligns across 7 bases. This CDR3 region has 19 residues. The V and J ends lost 7 bases and 0 bases, in that order; junction bases with no gene match: 15. The germline V gene has CDR1 SGHTA and CDR2 FQGTGA. The CDR3 here is CASNLSDGGDSSYNSPLHF. For the CDR3, the DNA is TGTGCCAGCAACCTATCGGACGGGGGGGACAGCTCCTATAATTCACCCCTCCACTTT.

The chain couples TRBV30 to TRBJ1-5; no definite D call. Trimming removed 5 bases from V and 4 bases from J, with 6 bases in between. In germline, CDR1 is GTSNPN, CDR2 SVGIG (reference sequence). CDR3 length: 11 residues. CDR3 nucleotide sequence: TGTGCCTGGGGTAATAATCAGCCCCAGCATTTT. Encoded protein: CAWGNNQPQHF.

The genes are TRBV7-9 and TRBJ1-1, with 7 nucleotides matching TRBD1. The CDR3 length is 17 residues. With V trimmed by 6 bases and J by 0 bases, 13 bases remained unmatched. Germline CDR1 is SEHNR and CDR2 is FQNEAQ (reference sequence). CDR3 nucleotides: TGTGCCAGCAGGAAGACAGGGCCGGCCCGTATGAACACTGAAGCTTTCTTT. It specifies CASRKTGPARMNTEAFF.

This CDR3 reads CAWSVGGEVEAFF. The CDR3 DNA follows: TGTGCCTGGAGTGTAGGGGGGGAAGTTGAAGCTTTCTTT. The chain is built from TRBV30 and TRBJ1-1, with a weak D call TRBD1 (6 bases). Germline values: CDR1 GTSNPN, CDR2 SVGIG (reference sequence). The CDR3 covers 13 residues. V was shortened by 0 bases and J by 7 bases, with 12 bases between the two germline ends.

This chain links TRBV7-2 with TRBJ2-1, with a possible D match to TRBD2 (7 bases). Germline-derived CDR1 and CDR2 are SGHTA and FQGNSA. V lost 5 bases and J lost 4, with 15 bases in between. The CDR3 has 15 residues. CDR3 DNA sequence: TGTGCCAGCAGCCTTATCGGGGGGCCTTACAATGAGCAGTTCTTC. This gives the protein CASSLIGGPYNEQFF.

This chain joins TRBV4-1 and TRBJ1-2; unclear D gene. The CDR3 has 14 residues. Germline values: CDR1 MGHRA, CDR2 YSYEKL. The V end was cut by 4 bases, the J end by 8 bases, with 17 bases between. CDR3 loop: CASSPTLVTRGYTF. In nucleotides, the CDR3 is TGCGCCAGCAGCCCTACTCTGGTGACGCGGGGCTACACCTTC.

V and J are TRBV27 and TRBJ2-2; weak D call: TRBD2 (5 bases). The germline gives CDR1 MNHEY, CDR2 SMNVEV (reference sequence). Trimming took 4 bases from V and 4 from J, leaving 16 bases between them. This CDR3 contains 16 residues. The CDR3 DNA reads TGTGCCAGCAGTTCCCTCCCGGGGATAGGCACCGGGGAGCTGTTTTTT. Its translation is CASSSLPGIGTGELFF.

This chain connects TRBV9 to TRBJ1-1; D may be TRBD1 (5 bases). The CDR3 totals 14 residues. The germline CDR1 and CDR2 sequences are SGDLS and YYNGEE. Trimming left V 4 bases short and J 4 bases short, with 14 bases between. CDR3 nucleotides: TGTGCCAGCAGCCCCAGGGAAATGCTCACTGAAGCTTTCTTT. This sequence encodes CASSPREMLTEAFF.

The gene calls are TRBV9 and TRBJ1-3; D unresolved. Germline lookup yields CDR1 SGDLS and CDR2 YYNGEE. V was shortened by 0 bases and J by 2 bases, with 6 bases between the two germline ends. The CDR3 has 14 amino acids. The CDR3: CASSVGYPGNTIYF. CDR3 bases: TGTGCCAGCAGCGTAGGATACCCTGGAAACACCATATATTTT.

The chain joins TRBV7-8 to TRBJ1-1; D gene ambiguous. In germline, CDR1 is SGHVS, CDR2 FQNEAQ. Trimming took off 4 bases at V and 0 bases at J, with 6 bases between the two ends. This CDR3 has 13 residues. CDR3 protein: CASSWALNTEAFF. CDR3 DNA sequence: TGTGCCAGCAGCTGGGCGCTGAACACTGAAGCTTTCTTT.

The rearrangement joins TRBV9 to TRBJ1-1; no firm D call. V was cut by 4 bases and J by 4 bases, with 14 bases left in between. The CDR3 spans 14 residues. Germline lookup yields CDR1 SGDLS and CDR2 YYNGEE. CDR3 loop: CASSLQGGLTEAFF. CDR3 DNA: TGTGCCAGCAGCCTCCAAGGCGGGCTCACTGAAGCTTTCTTT.

This chain connects TRBV7-6 to TRBJ1-1; D gene uncertain. With 5 bases removed from V and 3 bases from J, the gap between germline ends came to 4 bases. Per germline, CDR1 SGHVS and CDR2 FNYEAQ. The CDR3 is 11 amino acids. DNA for the CDR3: TGTGCCAGCAGCAAAGACACTGAAGCTTTCTTT. It specifies CASSKDTEAFF.

This chain joins TRBV27 and TRBJ1-4; possible D gene TRBD1, 5 bases. The CDR3 contains 18 residues. Trimming shortened V by 2 bases and J by 1 base, and 17 bases separated the two germline ends. Germline V gives CDR1 MNHEY, CDR2 SMNVEV (reference sequence). CDR3: CASSLLGAGKGTNEKLFF. In DNA form, the CDR3 reads TGTGCCAGCAGTTTACTCGGGGCCGGGAAGGGAACTAATGAAAAACTGTTTTTT. Combining the CDR3 with reference TRBV27 and TRBJ1-4 gives the whole variable domain EAQVTQNPRYLITVTGKKLTVTCSQNMNHEYMSWYRQDPGLGLRQIYYSMNVEVTDKGDVPEGYKVSRKEKRNFPLILESPSPNQTSLYFCASSLLGAGKGTNEKLFFGSGTQLSVL.

This clone was recorded only once. The same CDR3 also results from other DNA sequences found in this sample. The chain employs TRBV7-9 and TRBJ2-7, with D possibly being TRBD1 (6 bases). This CDR3 has 13 amino acids. Germline CDR1 reads SEHNR; CDR2 reads FQNEAQ (reference sequence). The V and J ends lost 6 bases and 7 bases respectively, with 16 bases between them. The CDR3 DNA reads as TGTGCCAGCAGTCTAGTGGGGGCGCGGGAGCAGTACGTC. It specifies CASSLVGAREQYV.

J is TRBJ2-5 and V is TRBV5-4; D gene ambiguous. Per the germline V gene, CDR1 is SGHNT and CDR2 is YYREEE (reference sequence). The CDR3 extends over 14 amino acids. V was cut by 0 bases and J by 1 base, with 7 bases left in between. The DNA for the CDR3 is TGTGCCAGCAGCTTGGCCCAGCTCCAAGAGACCCAGTACTTC. Its translation: CASSLAQLQETQYF.

V usage is TRBV7-2 and J usage is TRBJ2-2, with D possibly being TRBD2 (7 bases). The CDR3 loop spans 14 amino acids. CDR1 is SGHTA and CDR2 is FQGNSA in the germline V gene. V lost 6 bases, J lost 7 bases, and 15 bases lay in between. This chain's CDR3 is CASRPAGAGGELFF. The CDR3 DNA reads TGTGCCAGCAGGCCCGCGGGGGCGGGCGGGGAGCTGTTTTTT.

As regards this clone: The junction departs from the called germline gene at one end, perhaps through a read error. V gene TRBV10-3 combines with J gene TRBJ1-5; D unclear. Germline V gene data show CDR1 as ENHRY and CDR2 as SYGVKD. This CDR3 comprises 15 residues. The CDR3 loop reads CAIGEGVGSNQPQHF. Here the CDR3 DNA reads TGTGCCATCGGTGAAGGAGTGGGTAGCAATCAGCCCCAGCATTTT.

This clone was counted only a few times. This sample also contains other DNA sequences that code for the same CDR3. The rearrangement joins TRBV5-1 to TRBJ2-3; D gene uncertain. V was clipped by 0 bases and J by 0 bases, with 5 bases between them. Germline V CDR1 and CDR2: SGHRS, YFSETQ. This CDR3 region has 14 residues. In nucleotides, the CDR3 is TGCGCCAGCAGCTTGGGAGACAGCACAGATACGCAGTATTTT. Encoded protein: CASSLGDSTDTQYF. Full variable domain (remainder filled in from reference TRBV5-1 and TRBJ2-3): KAGVTQTPRYLIKTRGQQVTLSCSPISGHRSVSWYQQTPGQGLQFLFEYFSETQRNKGNFPGRFSGRQFSNSRSEMNVSTLELGDSALYLCASSLGDSTDTQYFGPGTRLTVL.

The rearrangement links TRBV7-9 to TRBJ1-4; tentatively, D is TRBD1 (5 bases). CDR3 length equals 17 residues. V was shortened by 1 base and J by 2 bases, with 14 bases between the two germline ends. Germline loops: CDR1 SEHNR, CDR2 FQNEAQ (reference sequence). The CDR3 is CASSLEWGSGTNEKLFF. The CDR3 bases are TGTGCCAGCAGCTTAGAGTGGGGGAGTGGGACTAATGAAAAACTGTTTTTT.

V and J are TRBV4-1 and TRBJ2-2, with D perhaps matching TRBD2 (6 bases). Germline V gene lookup returns CDR1 MGHRA and CDR2 YSYEKL. Trimming cost V 4 bases and J 0 bases, with 15 bases left between them. The CDR3 loop spans 17 amino acids. CDR3 sequence: CASSPPLRDSNTGELFF. Here the CDR3 DNA reads TGCGCCAGCAGCCCTCCTCTGCGGGATTCGAACACCGGGGAGCTGTTTTTT.

The chain has TRBV19 and TRBJ2-1, with a tentative D call TRBD2 (6 bases). Per the germline V gene, CDR1 is LNHDA and CDR2 is SQIVND (reference sequence). V was clipped by 3 bases and J by 3 bases, with 15 bases between them. There are 16 residues in the CDR3. This CDR3 reads CASSMVAGSLYNEQFF. The CDR3 region has the DNA TGTGCCAGTAGTATGGTGGCGGGAAGCCTCTACAATGAGCAGTTCTTC.

The rearrangement links TRBV5-1 to TRBJ2-5; 10 nucleotides line up with TRBD1. The V segment lost 5 bases and the J segment 4 bases; nucleotides outside the gene matches: 8. The germline gives CDR1 SGHRS, CDR2 YFSETQ. This CDR3 spans 15 amino acids. The CDR3 sequence is CASRAGTGAVETQYF. Written as DNA, the CDR3 is TGCGCCAGCAGGGCCGGGACAGGGGCTGTAGAGACCCAGTACTTC.